Presented here are 32 T cell receptor beta chains from one specimen sequenced in a study of T cells after somatic rescue of genetic block. Generated by immunoSEQ multiplex PCR, the TCRdb table keeps only in-frame clones and is missing some. The sample includes approximately 12,000 clones, 60% to 75% of them seen just once. The sequenced sample was peripheral blood mononuclear cells (PBMCs). The receptor set was obtained from a boy between 10 and 17 years old.

J is TRBJ1-1 and V is TRBV5-4; 7 bases are shared with TRBD1. Germline trimming cut 4 bases from V and 5 bases from J; bases unmatched to any gene: 14. The CDR3 covers 16 residues. Germline V gives CDR1 SGHNT, CDR2 YYREEE (reference sequence). The CDR3 loop reads CASSHKATGSGTEAFF. The CDR3 nucleotides are TGTGCCAGCAGCCATAAAGCGACAGGGAGCGGAACTGAAGCTTTCTTT.

The chain recombines TRBV6-1 with TRBJ1-1; 10 positions agree with TRBD1. CDR3 length: 13 residues. Trimming removed 8 bases from V and 5 bases from J; junction bases left unmatched: 5. Per the germline V gene, CDR1 is MNHNS and CDR2 is SASEGT. The CDR3 region has the DNA TGTGCCAGCGGCCGGGACAGGGGAACTGAAGCTTTCTTT. Translating gives CASGRDRGTEAFF.

About this clone itself: The identical CDR3 is also encoded by other nucleotide sequences in the sample. The chain links TRBV9 to TRBJ2-5, with 7 bases fitting TRBD2. V lost 0 bases, J lost 10 bases, and 18 bases stayed unmatched. The CDR3 extends over 17 amino acids. CDR1 is SGDLS, CDR2 YYNGEE, per germline. CDR3: CASSVGPSGVGQWVQYF. The DNA for the CDR3 is TGTGCCAGCAGCGTAGGGCCGAGCGGGGTGGGGCAATGGGTCCAGTACTTC.

The V and J genes are TRBV7-9 and TRBJ1-2; 7 bases fit TRBD1. The CDR3 length is 16 residues. The ends lost 3 bases at V and 13 bases at J; junction bases unmatched: 20. Germline V gives CDR1 SEHNR, CDR2 FQNEAQ (reference sequence). The CDR3, as DNA: TGTGCCAGCAGCTTTTCAAACTCTGGGACAGCCTGGCGAGGCACCTTC. This translates into CASSFSNSGTAWRGTF.

V and J are TRBV10-3 and TRBJ1-4, with D possibly matching TRBD1 (6 bases). CDR3 size: 16 residues. Germline-derived CDR1 and CDR2 are ENHRY and SYGVKD. Trimming removed 5 bases at V and 7 bases at J, with 20 bases between. The CDR3 is CAISPRDITYGEKLFF. DNA for the CDR3: TGTGCCATCAGTCCCCGGGACATCACTTATGGTGAAAAACTGTTTTTT.

The rearrangement joins TRBV6-5 to TRBJ2-1; TRBD2 is a possible D gene (5 bases). This CDR3 is built from 15 residues. Germline values: CDR1 MNHEY, CDR2 SVGAGI. The germline V and J ends were trimmed by 4 bases and 1 base, with 11 bases remaining between them. The CDR3 DNA reads as TGTGCCAGCAGTTCCCTCCCGGGGTCCTACAATGAGCAGTTCTTC. It encodes CASSSLPGSYNEQFF.

The V call is TRBV12-1, the J call TRBJ2-5; TRBD2, the table's D call, was not compared with the DNA. TRBV12-1 is a documented pseudogene. The CDR3 runs 11 residues. CDR3 sequence (DNA): TGTGCCAGCAGCTTCCGAGAGACCCAGTACTTC. It specifies CASSFRETQYF.

V gene TRBV6-5 combines with J gene TRBJ2-7; 7 bases align to TRBD2. Germline values: CDR1 MNHEY, CDR2 SVGAGI. CDR3 length: 15 residues. Trimming cost V 6 bases and J 2 bases; bases outside gene matches: 10. DNA for the CDR3: TGTGCCAGCAGCCCCCGACTAGCCCTTCCCTACGAGCAGTACTTC. As protein: CASSPRLALPYEQYF.

The chain recombines TRBV2 with TRBJ2-7; D gene unclear. There are 13 residues in the CDR3. The germline V and J ends were trimmed by 4 bases and 5 bases, with 12 bases remaining between them. The V gene's germline CDR1 is SNHLY and CDR2 FYNNEI. The CDR3 sequence is CASSGQVRNEQYF. The CDR3 region has the DNA TGTGCCAGCAGTGGGCAGGTCAGGAACGAGCAGTACTTC.

The V gene is TRBV29-1, the J gene TRBJ2-1; 8 bases are shared with TRBD2. CDR3 length equals 15 residues. J lost 10 bases, V lost 2 bases, and 13 bases had no gene match. Germline-derived CDR1 and CDR2 are SQVTM and ANQGSEA. The CDR3 spells CSVEFRTSNSREQFF. The CDR3 nucleotides read TGCAGCGTTGAATTTCGGACTAGCAATAGTCGGGAGCAGTTCTTC.

The chain carries TRBV11-2 and TRBJ2-1; TRBD2 aligns across 12 bases. Germline values: CDR1 SGHAT, CDR2 FQNNGV. The ends lost 1 base at V and 9 bases at J; junction bases unmatched: 4. The CDR3 extends over 15 amino acids. CDR3 residues: CASSLVLAGGGEQFF. CDR3 nucleotides: TGTGCCAGCAGCTTAGTACTAGCGGGAGGCGGTGAGCAGTTCTTC.

The chain couples TRBV19 to TRBJ2-3; tentatively, D is TRBD2 (5 bases). The V end was cut by 5 bases, the J end by 2 bases, with 17 bases between. Looked up from germline, CDR1 is LNHDA and CDR2 is SQIVND (reference sequence). CDR3 length: 16 residues. For the CDR3, the DNA is TGTGCCAGTAGTTCCACCCATGACGGGATCACAGATACGCAGTATTTT. It translates to CASSSTHDGITDTQYF.

This clone has a handful of counts. The rearrangement joins TRBV28 to TRBJ1-2; unclear D gene. In germline, CDR1 is MDHEN, CDR2 SYDVKM. The CDR3 covers 15 residues. The germline V and J ends were trimmed by 7 bases and 0 bases, with 15 bases remaining between them. The CDR3 sequence: CASISTPPTNYGYTF. The CDR3 coding sequence is TGTGCCAGCATCTCAACCCCCCCTACTAACTATGGCTACACCTTC.

The genes are TRBV6-5 and TRBJ2-5; D not resolved. Trimming removed 4 bases at V and 5 bases at J, with 14 bases between. Germline CDR1 is MNHEY and CDR2 is SVGAGI. There are 14 residues in the CDR3. CDR3 region: CASSSLISEETQYF. CDR3 bases: TGTGCCAGCAGTTCCCTGATTAGTGAGGAGACCCAGTACTTC.

CDR3 coding DNA: TGTGCCATCAGTTTGACAGGGGGATATCAGCCCCAGCATTTT. Translation gives CAISLTGGYQPQHF. V usage is TRBV10-3 and J usage is TRBJ1-5; 9 bases map to TRBD1. Germline V gene sequence: CDR1 ENHRY, CDR2 SYGVKD. CDR3 length: 14 residues. J gave up 5 bases and V 5 bases, and 4 bases lay outside the gene matches.

The chain links TRBV13 to TRBJ2-3, with 11 bases that match TRBD2. This CDR3 has 19 residues. Trimming took 2 bases from V and 1 from J; bases not matched to a gene: 11. Germline V gives CDR1 PRHDT, CDR2 FYEKMQ (reference sequence). The CDR3 nucleotides read TGTGCCAGCAGCTTACTCCCCCTCGGACTAGCGGGTGGCACAGATACGCAGTATTTT. It codes for CASSLLPLGLAGGTDTQYF.

The chain joins TRBV5-1 to TRBJ1-5; 8 positions agree with TRBD1. The CDR3 extends over 15 amino acids. With V trimmed by 4 bases and J by 5 bases, 8 bases remained unmatched. Germline V gene lookup returns CDR1 SGHRS and CDR2 YFSETQ. The CDR3, as DNA: TGCGCCAGCAGCCTAACAGGGGGTCCTGATCAGCCCCAGCATTTT. Translated: CASSLTGGPDQPQHF.

The chain links TRBV11-1 to TRBJ2-5, with D possibly being TRBD1 or TRBD2 (5 bases each). V lost 5 bases, J lost 4 bases, and 8 bases lay in between. The germline V gene has CDR1 SGHAT and CDR2 FQDESV (reference sequence). This CDR3 is built from 12 residues. The CDR3 sequence is CASSRDGETQYF. CDR3 nucleotide sequence: TGTGCCAGCAGCCGGGACGGAGAGACCCAGTACTTC.

The chain combines TRBV27 with TRBJ1-5, with 8 bases that match TRBD1. The CDR3 runs to 14 residues. V lost 5 bases and J lost 8; bases outside the gene matches: 8. The germline CDR1 and CDR2 sequences are MNHEY and SMNVEV (reference sequence). CDR3 amino acids: CASSPRDRREPQHF. DNA of the CDR3: TGTGCCAGCAGTCCCCGGGACAGGAGGGAGCCCCAGCATTTT.

V is TRBV30 and J is TRBJ1-5; D may be TRBD1 (5 bases). CDR3 length: 15 amino acids. V lost 4 bases and J 2 bases, leaving 15 bases between the germline ends. The germline V gene has CDR1 GTSNPN and CDR2 SVGIG (reference sequence). As DNA, the CDR3 is TGTGCCTGGAATCCCGGGGGGTTGGGCAATCAGCCCCAGCATTTT. It codes for CAWNPGGLGNQPQHF.

This chain connects TRBV27 to TRBJ1-2; a weak D match, TRBD1 (5 bases). Germline V lookup: CDR1 MNHEY, CDR2 SMNVEV (reference sequence). The germline V and J ends were trimmed by 5 bases and 3 bases, with 13 bases remaining between them. CDR3 length equals 14 residues. CDR3 amino acids: CASSPLKGYYGYTF. CDR3 DNA sequence: TGTGCCAGCAGTCCCCTTAAGGGGTACTATGGCTACACCTTC.

J is TRBJ1-2 and V is TRBV11-2; maybe TRBD1 (6 bases). Germline V gene sequence: CDR1 SGHAT, CDR2 FQNNGV. This CDR3 region has 16 residues. Trimming removed 0 bases from V and 8 bases from J, with 19 bases in between. This CDR3 is CASSLDRGGLQGGYTF. In nucleotides, the CDR3 is TGTGCCAGCAGCTTAGATCGTGGGGGGCTACAAGGCGGCTACACCTTC.

The chain links TRBV28 to TRBJ2-7, with 8 bases aligning to TRBD2. Germline V gene data show CDR1 as MDHEN and CDR2 as SYDVKM. V shed 2 bases, J shed 1 base, and the junction held 7 bases outside the gene matches. This CDR3 is 16 amino acids long. The CDR3 spells CASSLVGGGPSYEQYF. CDR3 DNA: TGTGCCAGCAGTTTAGTAGGCGGGGGGCCATCCTACGAGCAGTACTTC.

The CDR3 loop reads CASKGPSSSYEQYF. The CDR3 DNA reads TGTGCCAGCAAAGGCCCTAGTAGCTCCTACGAGCAGTACTTC. J is TRBJ2-7 and V is TRBV6-1, with no clear D. Trimming removed 7 bases at V and 0 bases at J, with 13 bases between. The CDR3 totals 14 residues. Germline V gene data show CDR1 as MNHNS and CDR2 as SASEGT.

The J gene is TRBJ2-5, the V gene TRBV7-2; D unresolved. Germline V gives CDR1 SGHTA, CDR2 FQGNSA. The CDR3 consists of 16 residues. V lost 1 base and J lost 3, with 15 bases in between. The CDR3 loop reads CASSLGSALRKETQYF. The CDR3 nucleotides read TGTGCCAGCAGCTTAGGGTCGGCCCTCAGAAAAGAGACCCAGTACTTC.

For the CDR3, the DNA is TGTGCCAGCAGCCGGGACAGGGGGTCCTACGAGCAGTACTTC. This sequence encodes CASSRDRGSYEQYF. The rearrangement joins TRBV5-4 to TRBJ2-7; 11 nucleotides line up with TRBD1. This CDR3 has 14 amino acids. V trimming: 4 bases; J trimming: 1 base; junction bases outside the gene matches: 1. Germline CDR1 is SGHNT and CDR2 is YYREEE (reference sequence).

The gene calls are TRBV6-5 and TRBJ2-1; 9 bases are a match to TRBD1. The CDR3 is 14 amino acids. CDR1 is MNHEY and CDR2 is SVGAGI in the germline V gene. V was clipped by 0 bases and J by 10 bases; unmatched bases: 4. The CDR3: CASSYSGTGYEQFF. As DNA, the CDR3 is TGTGCCAGCAGTTACTCAGGGACAGGGTACGAGCAGTTCTTC.

V and J are TRBV19 and TRBJ2-3, with a weak D call TRBD1 (6 bases). CDR1 is LNHDA and CDR2 is SQIVND in the germline V gene (reference sequence). The CDR3 loop spans 15 amino acids. Trimming took 3 bases from V and 1 from J, leaving 11 bases between them. CDR3 coding DNA: TGTGCCAGTAGTATTGGGGGACAACGCACAGATACGCAGTATTTT. Its translation: CASSIGGQRTDTQYF.

The V and J genes are TRBV5-8 and TRBJ2-5, with 9 bases identical to TRBD1. The J segment lost 5 bases and the V segment lost 2 bases, leaving 4 bases of the junction unmatched. Germline lookup yields CDR1 SGHTS and CDR2 YDEGEE. This CDR3 is 14 amino acids long. CDR3 sequence (DNA): TGTGCCAGCAGCTTACAGGGGGCCGAGGAGACCCAGTACTTC. It yields the protein CASSLQGAEETQYF. Drawing the rest from reference TRBV5-8 and TRBJ2-5, the complete variable domain is EAGVTQSPTHLIKTRGQQATLRCSPISGHTSVYWYQQALGLGLQFLLWYDEGEERNRGNFPPRFSGRQFPNYSSELNVNALELEDSALYLCASSLQGAEETQYFGPGTRLLVL.

The chain recombines TRBV9 with TRBJ2-5, with TRBD2 identical over 8 bases. Per the germline V gene, CDR1 is SGDLS and CDR2 is YYNGEE. Germline trimming cut 0 bases from V and 2 bases from J; bases unmatched to any gene: 6. The CDR3 length is 16 residues. Here the CDR3 reads CASSVAASGLQETQYF. CDR3 bases: TGTGCCAGCAGCGTAGCGGCTAGCGGGTTACAAGAGACCCAGTACTTC.

The genes are TRBV5-6 and TRBJ2-7; D tentatively fits TRBD1 or TRBD2 (5 bases each). The length of the CDR3 is 14 residues. V was clipped by 4 bases and J by 2 bases, with 13 bases between them. The germline gives CDR1 SGHDT, CDR2 YYEEEE. The CDR3 nucleotides are TGTGCCAGCAGCCTCCGGGACCGACCCTACGAGCAGTACTTC. Protein sequence: CASSLRDRPYEQYF.

The genes are TRBV5-1 and TRBJ2-7, with TRBD1 as a possible D gene (6 bases). V was cut by 4 bases and J by 5 bases, with 19 bases left in between. Germline V gene data show CDR1 as SGHRS and CDR2 as YFSETQ. CDR3 length: 15 amino acids. CDR3 sequence: CASSLPGAPFDEQYF. In DNA form, the CDR3 reads TGCGCCAGCAGCCTCCCAGGGGCGCCCTTCGACGAGCAGTACTTC.